These 2 T cell receptor beta chains came from one sample sequenced in a study of response to subunit inactivated influenza vaccine. In TCRdb, the RT-PCR reads were re-called with MiXCR into one record per CDR3 protein. The sample records roughly 520,000 distinct CDR3 sequences, about 25% being singletons. Sequenced here: CD4+ T cells sorted from PBMCs, sampled 5 days after vaccination. Receptors originate from a middle-aged man who received an inactivated influenza vaccine.

There are a few counts of this clonotype. The J gene is TRBJ1-6, the V gene TRBV20-1; weak D call: TRBD1 (6 bases). CDR1 and CDR2 from the germline V gene are DFQATT and SNEGSKA (reference sequence). V lost 5 bases and J lost 5, with 13 bases in between. This CDR3 is built from 14 residues. CDR3 amino acids: CSAPRTDNNSPLHF. The CDR3 DNA sequence: TGCAGTGCTCCCCGGACAGATAATAATTCACCCCTCCACTTT.

This rearrangement joins TRBV15 to TRBJ2-7; 8 positions match TRBD1. The CDR3 is made up of 14 amino acids. The germline gives CDR1 LNHNV, CDR2 YYDKDF (reference sequence). Losses at the gene ends were 9 bases for V and 0 bases for J; bases not matched to a gene: 7. CDR3 sequence: CATTRDRSSYEQYF. The CDR3 nucleotides read TGTGCCACGACCCGGGACAGGAGCTCCTACGAGCAGTACTTC.